The rows below give T cell receptor beta chains drawn from one sample of a study of cytomegalovirus exposure and HLA in healthy donors. Using immunoSEQ multiplex PCR, the repertoire was profiled, and TCRdb retains in-frame clones only, with some absent. The data show tens of thousands of clones, roughly 78% seen once. The sequenced sample consisted of PBMCs. The receptors were sampled from a male donor in good health and CMV-seropositive. Each CDR3 is given with its conserved first and last residue. Fields, in order: V gene, J gene, clone size, CDR3 protein. Size is stated for part of the rows, as once, few or many counts, or as a class when the clone is expanded.

>TRBV5-1|TRBJ2-7|NA
CASRLQGDEQYF
>TRBV7-9|TRBJ2-3|NA
CASSSTGEVADTQYF
>TRBV2|TRBJ1-1|NA
CASSEGPGPSVAEAFF
>TRBV28|TRBJ1-1|NA
CASREADRATEAFF
>TRBV6-1|TRBJ2-2|NA
CASSEASKPSTGAGELFF
>TRBV4-1|TRBJ2-5|NA
CASSPIGQGKRTQHF
>TRBV5-1|TRBJ1-4|NA
CASSRGQPNEKLFF
>TRBV7-2|TRBJ1-2|NA
CASSLGTGGGYTF
>TRBV28|TRBJ2-1|NA
CASSFDASVREQFF
>TRBV29-1|TRBJ2-3|NA
CSVASGSSDTQYF
>TRBV23-1|TRBJ1-1|NA
CASSVYRNTEAFF
>TRBV6-1|TRBJ1-1|NA
CASSLDTKNTEAFF
>TRBV27|TRBJ1-6|NA
CASSLRRSSYNSPLHF
>TRBV28|TRBJ1-1|NA
CASSLKRKNTEAFF
>TRBV5-1|TRBJ1-2|NA
CASSLAAGTGNGYTF
>TRBV5-6|TRBJ2-2|NA
CASSEGTGVSGELFF
>TRBV5-6|TRBJ2-2|once
CASSRGLNTGELFF
>TRBV6-5|TRBJ1-1|few
CASRLEQGGGTEAFF
>TRBV28|TRBJ2-7|NA
CASSQMTGFSEQYF
>TRBV29-1|TRBJ2-7|NA
CSVEAPRGRGTSGFTYEQYF
>TRBV10-3|TRBJ2-7|NA
CAISESGVAGSYEQYF
>TRBV27|TRBJ2-7|NA
CASSSGQKISYEQYF
>TRBV6-1|TRBJ2-7|NA
CASSPSGTGKHEQYF
>TRBV19|TRBJ1-5|NA
CASSIYGGADHQPQHF
>TRBV19|TRBJ1-1|once
CASSIPGGQGTEAFF
>TRBV29-1|TRBJ1-1|NA
CSVEDFRGWTEAFF
>TRBV29-1|TRBJ2-7|NA
CSVESATYEQYF
>TRBV7-8|TRBJ1-2|few
CASSSLSVGLSYGYTF
>TRBV30|TRBJ1-3|NA
CAWSADRGGNTIYF
>TRBV6-5|TRBJ1-3|NA
CASSPTSGNTIYF
>TRBV28|TRBJ1-4|once
CASSSDRFGKLFF
>TRBV27|TRBJ1-5|NA
CASSFSGKQPQHF
>TRBV21-1|TRBJ2-2|NA
CASSKQPNRGNTGELFF
>TRBV5-4|TRBJ1-2|NA
CASSLVGVSGYTF
>TRBV9|TRBJ2-1|NA
CASSLGGGGRASNEQFF
>TRBV29-1|TRBJ1-2|NA
CSVEDSTGGGYGYTF
>TRBV27|TRBJ1-1|NA
CASSRYQGGTEAFF
>TRBV14|TRBJ2-3|NA
CASSQDLAGRADTQYF
>TRBV5-1|TRBJ2-5|NA
CASSRRGPAQETQYF
>TRBV6-1|TRBJ1-5|NA
CASSGLQGGNQPQHF
>TRBV5-6|TRBJ1-2|NA
CASSLGGSGDYGYTF
>TRBV30|TRBJ1-1|NA
CAWSVFPGTGNTEAFF
>TRBV19|TRBJ1-5|NA
CASSMGGYGNQPQHF
>TRBV5-1|TRBJ1-1|NA
CASSASGGFTEAFF
>TRBV27|TRBJ1-1|NA
CASSSGQEAEAFF
>TRBV5-1|TRBJ2-1|NA
CASGSSGGYNEQFF
>TRBV6-4|TRBJ2-1|few
CASSASSAGGYNEQFF
>TRBV2|TRBJ1-6|NA
CASSDVGRGGSPLHF
>TRBV7-2|TRBJ1-1|NA
CASSLGRGNTEAFF
>TRBV7-6|TRBJ2-5|NA
CASSLALAQETQYF
>TRBV7-6|NA|NA
CASSFSLQGSYEQYF
>TRBV19|TRBJ1-4|NA
CASTPSDATNEKLFF
>TRBV29-1|TRBJ1-2|once
CSVEDVPLFNYGYTF
>TRBV6-5|TRBJ1-1|NA
CASSYKRTPPNTEAFF
>TRBV2|TRBJ1-4|few
CATLGTGGEKLFF
>TRBV15|TRBJ1-5|NA
CATSRVAVSNQPQHF
>TRBV2|TRBJ2-2|NA
CASRGQGAFTGELFF